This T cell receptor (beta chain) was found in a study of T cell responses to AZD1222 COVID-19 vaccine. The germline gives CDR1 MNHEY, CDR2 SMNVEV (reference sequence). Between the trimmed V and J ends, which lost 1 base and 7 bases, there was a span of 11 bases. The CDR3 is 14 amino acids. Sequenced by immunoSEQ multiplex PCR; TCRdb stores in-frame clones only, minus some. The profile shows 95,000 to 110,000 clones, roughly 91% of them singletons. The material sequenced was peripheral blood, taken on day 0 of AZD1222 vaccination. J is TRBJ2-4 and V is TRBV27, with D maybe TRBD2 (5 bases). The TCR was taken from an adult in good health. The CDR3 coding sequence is TGTGCCAGCAGTTTATTGGACTCAAGGAACATTCAGTACTTC. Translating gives CASSLLDSRNIQYF.